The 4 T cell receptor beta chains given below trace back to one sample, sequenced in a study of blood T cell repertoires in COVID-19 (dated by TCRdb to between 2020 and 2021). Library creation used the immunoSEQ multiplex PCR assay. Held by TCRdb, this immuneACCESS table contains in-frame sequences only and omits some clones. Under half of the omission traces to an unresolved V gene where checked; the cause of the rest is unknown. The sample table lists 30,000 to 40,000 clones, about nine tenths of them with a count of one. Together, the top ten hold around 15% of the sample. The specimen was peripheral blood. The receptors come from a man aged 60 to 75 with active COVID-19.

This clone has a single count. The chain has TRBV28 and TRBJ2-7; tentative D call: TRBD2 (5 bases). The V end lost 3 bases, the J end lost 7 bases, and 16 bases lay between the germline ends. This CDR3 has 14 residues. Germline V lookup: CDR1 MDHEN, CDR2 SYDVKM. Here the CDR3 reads CASSFSEAAREQYF. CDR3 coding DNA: TGTGCCAGCAGTTTTTCGGAGGCCGCTCGGGAGCAGTACTTC.

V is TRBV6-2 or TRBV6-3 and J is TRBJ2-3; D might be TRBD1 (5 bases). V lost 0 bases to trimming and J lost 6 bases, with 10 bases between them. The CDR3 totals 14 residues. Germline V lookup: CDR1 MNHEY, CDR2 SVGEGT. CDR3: CASSYSGATDTQYF. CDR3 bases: TGTGCCAGCAGTTACTCTGGGGCTACCGATACGCAGTATTTT.

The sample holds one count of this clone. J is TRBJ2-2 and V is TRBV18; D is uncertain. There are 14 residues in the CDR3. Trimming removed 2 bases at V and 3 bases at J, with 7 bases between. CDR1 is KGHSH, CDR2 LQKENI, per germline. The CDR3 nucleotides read TGTGCCAGCTCACCATTGACTGACACCGGGGAGCTGTTTTTT. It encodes CASSPLTDTGELFF.

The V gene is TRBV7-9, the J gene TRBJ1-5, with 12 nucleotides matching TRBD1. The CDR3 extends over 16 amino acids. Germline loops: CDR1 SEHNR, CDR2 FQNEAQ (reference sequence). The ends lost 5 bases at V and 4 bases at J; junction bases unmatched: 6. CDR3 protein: CASSAGTGGVNQPQHF. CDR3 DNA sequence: TGTGCCAGCAGCGCCGGGACAGGGGGCGTTAATCAGCCCCAGCATTTT.